The clone carrying this T cell receptor (beta chain) was seen only once. Both 60 Vbeta primers and 13 Jbeta primers went into the PCR. TCRdb keeps only in-frame clones here, not all; method: immunoSEQ multiplex PCR. This sample carries about 130,000 clones, approximately 71% of them seen once, and the ten largest clones take roughly 2%. The data were obtained in a study of cytomegalovirus exposure and HLA in healthy donors. Trimming at V came to 4 bases and at J to 5 bases, leaving 5 bases not matched to a gene. CDR1 is SGHNT, CDR2 YYREEE, per germline (reference sequence). The CDR3 has 14 amino acids.

The V and J genes are TRBV5-4 and TRBJ1-5, with 8 bases matching TRBD1. This clonotype was sampled from a man between 25 and 39 years old in good health and CMV-seronegative. Specimen: PBMCs. The CDR3 DNA reads as TGTGCCAGCAGCACGACAGGGGTCGATCAGCCCCAGCATTTT. It is translated as CASSTTGVDQPQHF.